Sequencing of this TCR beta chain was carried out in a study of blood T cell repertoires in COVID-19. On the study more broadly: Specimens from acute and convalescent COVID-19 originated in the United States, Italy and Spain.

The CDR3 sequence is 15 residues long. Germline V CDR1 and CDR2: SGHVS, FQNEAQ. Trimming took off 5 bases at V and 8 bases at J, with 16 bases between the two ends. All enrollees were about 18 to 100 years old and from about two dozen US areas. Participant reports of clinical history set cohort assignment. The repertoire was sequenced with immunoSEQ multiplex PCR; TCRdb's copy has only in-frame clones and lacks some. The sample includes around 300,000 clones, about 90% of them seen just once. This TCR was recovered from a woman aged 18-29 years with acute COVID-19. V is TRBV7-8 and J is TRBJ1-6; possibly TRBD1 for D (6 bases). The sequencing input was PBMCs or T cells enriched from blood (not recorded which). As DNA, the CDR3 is TGTGCCAGCAGCATTGGAACAGGGCCCCATTCACCCCTCCACTTT. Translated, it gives CASSIGTGPHSPLHF. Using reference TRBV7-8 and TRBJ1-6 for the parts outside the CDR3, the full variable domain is GAGVSQSPRYKVAKRGQDVALRCDPISGHVSLFWYQQALGQGPEFLTYFQNEAQLDKSGLPSDRFFAERPEGSVSTLKIQRTQQEDSAVYLCASSIGTGPHSPLHFGNGTRLTVT.